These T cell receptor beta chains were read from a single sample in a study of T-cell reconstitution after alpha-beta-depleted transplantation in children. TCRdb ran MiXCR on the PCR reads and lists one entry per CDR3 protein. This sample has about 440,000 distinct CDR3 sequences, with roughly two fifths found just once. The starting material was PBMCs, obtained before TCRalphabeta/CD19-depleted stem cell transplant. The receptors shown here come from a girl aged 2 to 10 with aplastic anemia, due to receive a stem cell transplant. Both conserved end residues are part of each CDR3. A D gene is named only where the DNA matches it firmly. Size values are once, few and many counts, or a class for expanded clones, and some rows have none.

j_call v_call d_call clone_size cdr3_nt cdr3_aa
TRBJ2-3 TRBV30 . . TGTGCCTGGAGTGCCGGGGCCGGCACAGATACGCAGTATTTT CAWSAGAGTDTQYF
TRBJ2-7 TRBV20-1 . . TGCAGTGCTAGAGAGCCGTACGAGCAGTACTTC CSAREPYEQYF
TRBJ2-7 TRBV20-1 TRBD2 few TGCAGTGCTAGAGATGGGACTAGCGGCACCTACGAGCAGTACTTC CSARDGTSGTYEQYF
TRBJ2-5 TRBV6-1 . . TGTGCCAGCAGTCATGACGGGCGCCCCTTTAGGGAGACCCAGTACTTC CASSHDGRPFRETQYF
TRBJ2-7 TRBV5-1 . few TGCGCCAGCAGCTTGGACGGGCTAGGGGGCGAGCAGTACTTC CASSLDGLGGEQYF
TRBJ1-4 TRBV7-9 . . TGTGCCAGCAGCTTAAAGGGAGGCACTAATGAAAAACTGTTTTTT CASSLKGGTNEKLFF
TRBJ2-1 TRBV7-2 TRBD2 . TGTGCCAGCAGCTCAGCGGGGGGGAACTACAATGAGCAGTTCTTC CASSSAGGNYNEQFF
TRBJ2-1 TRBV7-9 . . TGTGCCAGCAGCCCCGCAACCCATGAGCAGTTCTTC CASSPATHEQFF
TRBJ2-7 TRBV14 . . TGTGCCAGCAGCCGCGGGGCCCTCTACGAGCAGTACTTC CASSRGALYEQYF
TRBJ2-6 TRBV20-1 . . TGCAGTGCTGTTACTAGGGGGGCCAACGTCCTGACTTTC CSAVTRGANVLTF
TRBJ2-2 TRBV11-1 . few TGTGCCAGCAGCCCGAGGCCAGCAGATGTGAGTTACACCGGGGAGCTGTTTTTT CASSPRPADVSYTGELFF
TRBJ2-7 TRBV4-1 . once TGCGCCAGCAGCCAAGACAGTTTCGAGCAGTACTTC CASSQDSFEQYF
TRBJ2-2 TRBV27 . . TGTGCCAGCAGCTCCCATTCTAACACCGGGGAGCTGTTTTTT CASSSHSNTGELFF
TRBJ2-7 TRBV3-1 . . TGTGCCAGCAGCCAACACGGAGCCTCCTACGAGCAGTACTTC CASSQHGASYEQYF
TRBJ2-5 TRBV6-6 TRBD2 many TGTGCCAGCGTAGCGGGAGTTGAAAAGACCCAGTACTTC CASVAGVEKTQYF
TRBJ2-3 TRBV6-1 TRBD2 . TGTGCCAGCAGCCAACTAGGCCTAGCGGGAGGGCACGAAGATACGCAGTATTTT CASSQLGLAGGHEDTQYF
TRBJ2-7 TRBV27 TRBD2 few TGTGCCAGCAGTCTACTACCCGGGACTAGCGGGCTCTCCTACGAGCAGTACTTC CASSLLPGTSGLSYEQYF
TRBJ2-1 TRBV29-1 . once TGCAGCGTTGGAGGGGGACGGAACAATGAGCAGTTCTTC CSVGGGRNNEQFF
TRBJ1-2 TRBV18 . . TGTGCCAGCTCACCAAAAGGGGACTATGGCTACACCTTC CASSPKGDYGYTF
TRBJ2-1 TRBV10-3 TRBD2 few TGTGCCATCAGTGCAGCGGGAGCGGACAATGAGCAGTTCTTC CAISAAGADNEQFF
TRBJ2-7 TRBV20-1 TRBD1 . TGCAGTGCTAGCGGACAGGGACGCGAGCAGTACTTC CSASGQGREQYF
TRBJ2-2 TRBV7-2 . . TGTGCCGGAGGACACTTGAACACCGGGGAGCTGTTTTTT CAGGHLNTGELFF
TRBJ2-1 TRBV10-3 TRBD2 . TGTGCCATCAGTGGAGGGCTAGCGGGAGTTCCCGATGAGCAGTTCTTC CAISGGLAGVPDEQFF
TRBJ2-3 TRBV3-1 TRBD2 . TGTGCCAGCCTGGGGCGGGAGACCTTTCCAGATACGCAGTATTTT CASLGRETFPDTQYF
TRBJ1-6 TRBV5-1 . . TGCGCCAGCAGCTTGGATCACTATAATTCACCCCTCCACTTT CASSLDHYNSPLHF
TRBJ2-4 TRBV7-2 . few TGTGCCAGCAGCTTCCGCCCTTTGGGGAACATTCAGTACTTC CASSFRPLGNIQYF
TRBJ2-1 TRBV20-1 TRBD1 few TGTAGTGCCCGGGACAGGGAAAATGAGCAGTTCTTC CSARDRENEQFF
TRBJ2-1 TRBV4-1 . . TGCGCCAGCAGCCAAGATATTGAGCAGTTCTTC CASSQDIEQFF
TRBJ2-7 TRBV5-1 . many TGCGCCAGCAGCTTGGACAGCGTCTACGAGCAGTACTTC CASSLDSVYEQYF
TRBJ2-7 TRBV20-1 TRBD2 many TGCAGTGCTAGAGGGGCTAGCGGGACCACCTACGAGCAGTACTTC CSARGASGTTYEQYF
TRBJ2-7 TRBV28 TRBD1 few TGTGCCAGCAGCAAGGACAGGGACGAGCAGTACTTC CASSKDRDEQYF
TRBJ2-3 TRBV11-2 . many TGTGCCAGCAGCTCTTGGACAGATACGCAGTATTTT CASSSWTDTQYF
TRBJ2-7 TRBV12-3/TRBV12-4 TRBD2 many TGTGCCAGCCGTAGCGGGAGGGGGGCCTACGAGCAGTACTTC CASRSGRGAYEQYF
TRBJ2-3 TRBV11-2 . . TGTGCCAGCAGCTTAGATGGTCCCCCTGCGACAGCTCCCACAAAGTCGACAGATACGCAGTATTTT CASSLDGPPATAPTKSTDTQYF
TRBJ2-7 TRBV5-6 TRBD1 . TGTGCCAGCAGCCCAAGGGGACAGACCTACGAGCAGTACTTC CASSPRGQTYEQYF
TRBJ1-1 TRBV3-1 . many TGTGCCAGCAGCCACCGCGGGCCGGGGACTGAAGCTTTCTTT CASSHRGPGTEAFF
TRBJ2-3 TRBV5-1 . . TGCGCCAGCAGCTTTGAGGGTCTCACAGATACGCAGTATTTT CASSFEGLTDTQYF
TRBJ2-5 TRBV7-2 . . TGTGCCAGCAGCTTTGACAGAGCGGTAGAGACCCAGTACTTC CASSFDRAVETQYF
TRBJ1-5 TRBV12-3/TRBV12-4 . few TGTGCCAGCAGAGCCGGGACGGGCAATCAGCCCCAGCATTTT CASRAGTGNQPQHF
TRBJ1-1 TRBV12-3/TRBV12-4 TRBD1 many TGTGCCAGCACTTGGACAGGGGATGTGAACACTGAAGCTTTCTTT CASTWTGDVNTEAFF
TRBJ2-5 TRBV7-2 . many TGTGCCAGCAGCTTAGACTGGGACTTCGCGGGGACCCAGTACTTC CASSLDWDFAGTQYF
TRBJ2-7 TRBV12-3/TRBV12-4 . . TGTGCCAGCAGTTTGGGGGGGGCGGACGAGCAGTACTTC CASSLGGADEQYF
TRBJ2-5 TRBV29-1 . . TGCAGCGCCGCGGGGGAGACCCAGTACTTC CSAAGETQYF
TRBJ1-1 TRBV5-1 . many TGCGCCAGCAGCGCGGACATGAACACTGAAGCTTTCTTT CASSADMNTEAFF
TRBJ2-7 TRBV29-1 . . TGCAGCGTTGAAGCTTCGGGGTCTAGGGAGCAGTACTTC CSVEASGSREQYF